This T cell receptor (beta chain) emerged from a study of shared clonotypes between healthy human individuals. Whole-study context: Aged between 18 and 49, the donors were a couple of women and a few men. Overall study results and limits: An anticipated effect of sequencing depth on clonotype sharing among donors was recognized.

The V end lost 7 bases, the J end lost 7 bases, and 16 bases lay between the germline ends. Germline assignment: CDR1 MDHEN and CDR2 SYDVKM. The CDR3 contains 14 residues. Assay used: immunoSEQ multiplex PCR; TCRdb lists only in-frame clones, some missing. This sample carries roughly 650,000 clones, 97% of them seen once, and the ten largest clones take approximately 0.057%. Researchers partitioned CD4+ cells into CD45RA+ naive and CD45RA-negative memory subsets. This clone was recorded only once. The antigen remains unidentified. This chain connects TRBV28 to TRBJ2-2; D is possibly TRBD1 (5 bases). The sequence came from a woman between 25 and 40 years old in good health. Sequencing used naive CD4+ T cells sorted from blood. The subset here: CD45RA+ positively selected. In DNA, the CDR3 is TGTGCCAGCATAGGGGTTCCGATTGTCGGGGAGCTGTTTTTT. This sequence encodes CASIGVPIVGELFF.